This T cell receptor beta chain was recorded in a study of blood T cell repertoires in COVID-19 (dated by TCRdb to 2018 to 2020). In the study overall: The collaborator samples originated in the United States, Italy and Spain and spanned the acute and convalescent phases of COVID-19. The material from the prospective study consisted of cDNA or gDNA derived from T cells, B-cell-depleted T cells, or PBMCs. Deeply sampled blood TCRbeta repertoires from subjects exposed to, actively infected with, or recovered from COVID-19 were included in the dataset. The repertoires were made available in a free public database intended to serve as a resource for research on the immune response to SARS-CoV-2. The samples were drawn from two sources: the first 160 participants of the ongoing ImmuneRACE study, and fewer than 1,500 subjects contributed by 6 global collaborators. A de-identified subject ID, COVID-19 status, age in years and sex were almost always included in the sample metadata. HLA class I and class II types, where available, came from metadata supplied by the sample provider rather than from assay-based typing. Beyond this particular receptor, the publication reports: The amount of clinical and demographic metadata varied by source and participant and was provided uncurated.

Whole blood was collected in K2EDTA tubes by collaborating institutions according to the institutions' own protocols. Collaborator samples were shipped for TCRbeta analysis as frozen whole blood, isolated PBMCs, or DNA extracted from either sample type. TCRbeta CDR3 regions were amplified from genomic DNA by means of the immunoSEQ Assay, a bias-controlled multiplex PCR. Turning to the authors' computational methods: The number of nucleated cells in each sample was estimated from the amplification of reference gene primers within the assay. To quantify the absolute abundance of each unique TCRbeta CDR3 rearrangement, sequence reads were collapsed and filtered. For each sample, productive Simpson clonality was calculated as the square root of Simpson's diversity index across productive rearrangements. The table comes from immuneACCESS by way of TCRdb, which keeps in-frame sequences with V and J called. Part of the clones is missing from these tables; in studies checked, under half for an unresolved V gene and the rest for unknown reasons. The DNA was the basis for D and trimming; V, J and clone size are from that table. Within this sample are under 200,000 clones, with about 93% of them counted one time only. The ten largest make up 0.53% of the sample.

In regard to this clone: Its cognate antigen has yet to be identified. Base qualities are missing; no much larger clone stands one base away.

There are 15 amino acids in the CDR3, from cysteine to phenylalanine inclusive. Kept here is only the CDR3 DNA, which spans 45 bases and is read in frame from base 1. This receptor was identified in a man aged 45-65 years with acute or convalescent COVID-19. Material: peripheral blood. In this chain, TRBV12-1 is recombined with TRBJ1-2. TRBV12-1 is shown as a pseudogene. At the DNA level, the sequence is TGTGCCAGCAGCGCCGTAGTGGGAGGTAAATATGGCTACACCTTC. This encodes CASSAVVGGKYGYTF.